A single sample is the source of the 24 T cell receptor beta chains below, sequenced in a study of control samples from healthy donors and cancer patients. This table comes from immunoSEQ multiplex PCR, and its TCRdb copy is limited to in-frame clones, with some not included. Of some 99,000 clones listed, just over 90% are singletons. The material sequenced was blood. Receptor source: a human donor in good health. The donor label of this sample is uncertain.

A word on this clone: Other DNA sequences from this sample encode an identical CDR3 as well. V gene TRBV24-1 combines with J gene TRBJ2-5; 9 nucleotides agree with TRBD1. CDR1 is KGHDR and CDR2 is SFDVKD in the germline V gene. After removal of 4 bases from V and 2 bases from J, the junction contained 4 bases not matched to a gene. This CDR3 has 15 amino acids. In DNA, the CDR3 is TGTGCCACCAGTGACCTTGGGACAGGGCAAGAGACCCAGTACTTC. Translating gives CATSDLGTGQETQYF.

J is TRBJ1-2 and V is TRBV24-1; the D gene is possibly TRBD1 (5 bases). CDR1 is KGHDR, CDR2 SFDVKD, per germline. CDR3 length: 15 amino acids. V was pared by 4 bases and J by 6 bases, with 17 bases between. The CDR3: CATSDRARDVHGYTF. The CDR3, as DNA: TGTGCCACCAGTGACCGGGCCAGGGACGTGCATGGCTACACCTTC.

The genes are TRBV6-2 or TRBV6-3 and TRBJ2-1; possible D gene TRBD2, 6 bases. The CDR3 loop spans 17 amino acids. V shed 4 bases and J shed 0 bases, with 16 bases lying between them. Germline lookup yields CDR1 MNHEY and CDR2 SVGEGT. The CDR3 DNA reads TGTGCCAGCAGTTTGTCGGGGGTCTTGAGCTCCTACAATGAGCAGTTCTTC. As protein: CASSLSGVLSSYNEQFF.

The chain combines TRBV2 with TRBJ2-1; possibly TRBD1 or TRBD2 for D (6 bases each). Germline V gives CDR1 SNHLY, CDR2 FYNNEI. The CDR3 runs to 15 residues. V was clipped by 6 bases and J by 0 bases, with 12 bases between them. The CDR3 sequence is CASSKGGSSYNEQFF. CDR3 nucleotides: TGTGCCAGCAGCAAGGGGGGAAGCTCCTACAATGAGCAGTTCTTC.

J is TRBJ1-5 and V is TRBV6-5, with D uncertain. Germline-derived CDR1 and CDR2 are MNHEY and SVGAGI. The V end was cut by 2 bases, the J end by 8 bases, with 10 bases between. This CDR3 has 13 amino acids. The CDR3 DNA reads TGTGCCAGCAGTTACAGTGTGGGAAAGCCCCAGCATTTT. Translation gives CASSYSVGKPQHF.

The rearrangement links TRBV5-1 to TRBJ2-3; D ambiguous. Germline values: CDR1 SGHRS, CDR2 YFSETQ. This CDR3 region has 16 residues. V was pared by 2 bases and J by 0 bases, with 13 bases between. The CDR3 protein is CASSLAGRSSTDTQYF. CDR3 DNA: TGCGCCAGCAGCTTAGCTGGGCGGAGTAGCACAGATACGCAGTATTTT.

This clone showed up just a few times. The V call is TRBV7-9, the J call TRBJ1-2, with 9 bases fitting TRBD1. V lost 4 bases, J lost 7 bases, and 1 base stayed unmatched. CDR3 length: 12 residues. The V gene's germline CDR1 is SEHNR and CDR2 FQNEAQ (reference sequence). CDR3 nucleotides: TGTGCCAGCAGCTCGACAGGGGGTGGCTACACCTTC. Translated, it gives CASSSTGGGYTF. Full variable domain (rest looked up from reference TRBV7-9 and TRBJ1-2): DTGVSQNPRHKITKRGQNVTFRCDPISEHNRLYWYRQTLGQGPEFLTYFQNEAQLEKSRLLSDRFSAERPKGSFSTLEIQRTEQGDSAMYLCASSSTGGGYTFGSGTRLTVV.

The chain couples TRBV10-3 to TRBJ1-3; 7 bases match TRBD1. CDR3 length equals 14 residues. CDR1 and CDR2 from the germline V gene are ENHRY and SYGVKD. The trim removed 2 bases at V and 2 bases at J, leaving 0 bases unmatched. The CDR3 loop is CAISETGAGNTIYF. CDR3 coding DNA: TGTGCCATCAGTGAGACAGGGGCTGGAAACACCATATATTTT.

This clone came up a few times. J is TRBJ1-2 and V is TRBV30, with TRBD1 matching over 10 bases. V was clipped by 5 bases and J by 7 bases; unmatched bases: 7. CDR1 and CDR2 (germline): GTSNPN, SVGIG (reference sequence). This CDR3 contains 13 residues. In nucleotides, the CDR3 is TGTGCCTGGGGACGACAGGGGGCGCCTGGCTACACCTTC. Translated, it gives CAWGRQGAPGYTF.

V gene TRBV3-1 (or the pseudogene TRBV3-2) combines with J gene TRBJ2-2; 10 bases fit TRBD1. Trimming took 1 base from V and 6 from J; bases not matched to a gene: 5. This CDR3 comprises 16 residues. Germline V CDR1 and CDR2: LGHDT, YNNKEL (reference sequence). DNA for the CDR3: TGTGCCAGCAGCCAAGGACAGGGGGCGGGGTCCGGGGAGCTGTTTTTT. Translated, it gives CASSQGQGAGSGELFF.

On this clone: Other DNA sequences of this sample code for an identical CDR3. The CDR3 reads CASSLGGMDEKLFF. CDR3 nucleotide sequence: TGCGCCAGCAGCTTGGGAGGTATGGATGAAAAACTGTTTTTT. The chain combines TRBV5-1 with TRBJ1-4; D is undetermined. CDR1 and CDR2 from the germline V gene are SGHRS and YFSETQ. Trimming shortened V by 0 bases and J by 6 bases, and 9 bases separated the two germline ends. This CDR3 is 14 amino acids long.

The genes are TRBV5-8 and TRBJ2-1, with a possible D match to TRBD2 (6 bases). Germline loops: CDR1 SGHTS, CDR2 YDEGEE. V lost 5 bases and J 2 bases, leaving 11 bases between the germline ends. The CDR3 loop spans 14 amino acids. CDR3 DNA: TGTGCCAGCAGAAGGCGGGGCACCTACAATGAGCAGTTCTTC. Its protein product is CASRRRGTYNEQFF.

The V gene is TRBV18, the J gene TRBJ1-2; D remains unclear. Germline values: CDR1 KGHSH, CDR2 LQKENI. The CDR3 length is 14 residues. Trimming cost V 0 bases and J 4 bases, with 9 bases left between them. CDR3 bases: TGTGCCAGCTCACCACCGGCTAGGGCCTATGGCTACACCTTC. It is translated as CASSPPARAYGYTF.

The chain links TRBV30 to TRBJ1-2; D remains ambiguous. Trimming pared 1 base from V and 8 bases from J, leaving 17 bases between. CDR3 length: 14 residues. Germline CDR1 is GTSNPN and CDR2 is SVGIG (reference sequence). The CDR3: CAWSGRGGGGGYTF. DNA for the CDR3: TGTGCCTGGAGTGGCCGAGGAGGCGGCGGGGGCTACACCTTC.

The chain joins TRBV7-3 to TRBJ2-1, with D perhaps given as TRBD1 or TRBD2 (5 bases each). Trimming left V 2 bases short and J 1 base short, with 12 bases between. The CDR3 totals 16 residues. Germline V gene lookup returns CDR1 SGHTA and CDR2 FQGTGA. For the CDR3, the DNA is TGTGCCAGCAGCTTAGTGCCAGGGAGTTCCTACAATGAGCAGTTCTTC. The encoded protein is CASSLVPGSSYNEQFF.

This clone was found a few times. The V call is TRBV10-3, the J call TRBJ1-2; possibly TRBD1 for D (5 bases). V shed 3 bases and J shed 5 bases, with 19 bases lying between them. Germline V gene data show CDR1 as ENHRY and CDR2 as SYGVKD. There are 16 residues in the CDR3. CDR3 sequence (DNA): TGTGCCATCAGTGATTCGGTTCTGCAGGGCGGGTATGGCTACACCTTC. It yields the protein CAISDSVLQGGYGYTF.

The gene calls are TRBV7-6 and TRBJ2-5; 8 positions agree with TRBD2. Trimming removed 6 bases from V and 4 bases from J; junction bases left unmatched: 13. The CDR3 is 16 residues long. From germline, CDR1 is SGHVS and CDR2 FNYEAQ. This CDR3 is CASSSPGGPVGETQYF. The CDR3 nucleotides read TGTGCCAGCAGTTCACCGGGGGGGCCAGTCGGAGAGACCCAGTACTTC.

J is TRBJ1-1 and V is TRBV7-8; the D is unclear. The V end lost 1 base, the J end lost 5 bases, and 17 bases lay between the germline ends. The CDR3 sequence is 16 residues long. CDR1 SGHVS and CDR2 FQNEAQ come from the germline V gene. In DNA form, the CDR3 reads TGTGCCAGCAGCTTAGAGGCAGGTGGTCCCTTAACTGAAGCTTTCTTT. This sequence encodes CASSLEAGGPLTEAFF.

The rearrangement joins TRBV6-1 to TRBJ2-7; D perhaps matches TRBD1 (6 bases). CDR3 size: 13 residues. The germline V and J ends were trimmed by 3 bases and 5 bases, with 11 bases remaining between them. Germline V CDR1 and CDR2: MNHNS, SASEGT. CDR3 loop: CASSEWGPDEQYF. CDR3 DNA sequence: TGTGCCAGCAGTGAGTGGGGGCCCGACGAGCAGTACTTC.

J is TRBJ2-5 and V is TRBV27; possible D gene TRBD1, 5 bases. The germline V and J ends were trimmed by 6 bases and 3 bases, with 17 bases remaining between them. The CDR3 is made up of 15 amino acids. From germline, CDR1 is MNHEY and CDR2 SMNVEV (reference sequence). This chain's CDR3 is CASRTEQGCEETQYF. CDR3 in DNA: TGTGCCAGCAGGACCGAGCAGGGATGTGAAGAGACCCAGTACTTC.

The rearrangement links TRBV6-5 to TRBJ2-2; no firm D call. This CDR3 has 13 residues. Trimming removed 8 bases at V and 6 bases at J, with 13 bases between. The germline gives CDR1 MNHEY, CDR2 SVGAGI. The CDR3 here is CASRPLAAGELFF. CDR3 in DNA: TGTGCCAGCCGCCCCTTGGCTGCCGGGGAGCTGTTTTTT.

This clone has just a few counts. The J gene is TRBJ1-2, the V gene TRBV2; D uncertain. This CDR3 is built from 13 residues. V lost 4 bases and J lost 9, with 15 bases in between. Germline V lookup: CDR1 SNHLY, CDR2 FYNNEI. CDR3 protein: CASSGRAGDRYTF. The CDR3, as DNA: TGTGCCAGCAGTGGTAGGGCAGGCGACCGCTACACCTTC.

The chain joins TRBV28 to TRBJ2-4; the match to TRBD2 covers 7 bases. In germline, CDR1 is MDHEN, CDR2 SYDVKM. With 6 bases clipped from V and 8 bases from J, the junction kept 13 bases outside the gene matches. The CDR3 runs to 15 residues. CDR3 nucleotides: TGTGCCAGCAGCCTTGGGGGAGGGTACGGAGACATTCAGTACTTC. It codes for CASSLGGGYGDIQYF.

This chain connects TRBV7-2 to TRBJ2-5; TRBD2 is a possible D gene (5 bases). V gave up 4 bases and J gave up 1 base, with 16 bases separating them. Germline values: CDR1 SGHTA, CDR2 FQGNSA. The CDR3 spans 16 residues. In DNA, the CDR3 is TGTGCCAGCAGCTCCCGGGGAACCTACCCCCAAGAGACCCAGTACTTC. This gives the protein CASSSRGTYPQETQYF.